This T cell receptor beta chain was recorded in a study of blood T cells in healthy people across ages. Study results and caveats: Per-million-T-cell TCR beta diversity fell roughly linearly with age. PBMC samples, being unsorted, prevented any conclusive comparison of naive and antigen-experienced cells.

Together with a sample-barcoded 5' primer, a J-beta primer mix was included in a second PCR lasting about 7 to 12 cycles. Every sample produced at least 3 million CDR3-containing paired-end reads. Via MiXCR, TCRdb re-called the 5' RACE reads, giving one row per CDR3 protein. This sample yields more than 800,000 distinct CDR3 sequences, of which under 45% are seen a single time; 18% belongs to the top ten. Worth noting for this clonotype: The antigen remains undetermined.

The CDR3 covers 12 residues. Trimming left V 4 bases short and J 1 base short, with 1 base between. Germline V CDR1 and CDR2: SGHAT, FQNNGV. This clonotype was obtained from a woman between 55 and 75 years old in good health. J is TRBJ2-2 and V is TRBV11-2; no clear D gene. Sequenced: blood. Here the CDR3 reads CASSWNTGELFF. The DNA for the CDR3 is TGTGCCAGCAGCTGGAACACCGGGGAGCTGTTTTTT.